These 23 T cell receptor beta chains originate from one sample sequenced in a study of cytomegalovirus exposure and HLA in healthy donors. Profiled with immunoSEQ multiplex PCR; TCRdb holds only in-frame clones, not every one. The data show roughly 120,000 clones, with about nine tenths seen just once and 1.5% to 2% held by the top ten. Sequencing was carried out using PBMCs. All receptors derive from a woman between 18 and 30 years old in good health and CMV-seronegative.

In its sample, this clone was seen a few times. The V and J genes are TRBV30 and TRBJ1-2; a possible D gene is TRBD1 (6 bases). The CDR3 totals 15 residues. The germline V gene encodes CDR1 GTSNPN and CDR2 SVGIG (reference sequence). V was shortened by 0 bases and J by 7 bases, with 18 bases between the two germline ends. CDR3 region: CAWSVGGSEVAGYTF. In DNA, the CDR3 is TGTGCCTGGAGTGTAGGGGGATCTGAGGTAGCTGGCTACACCTTC.

This clone showed up just once. The chain joins TRBV28 to TRBJ1-1; D remains ambiguous. Germline CDR1 reads MDHEN; CDR2 reads SYDVKM. The V gene lost 3 bases and the J gene lost 2 bases, with 4 bases spanning the gap. This CDR3 has 12 amino acids. Written as DNA, the CDR3 is TGTGCCAGCAGTTTGGGCAACACTGAAGCTTTCTTT. This gives the protein CASSLGNTEAFF.

The chain has TRBV19 and TRBJ1-5; D gene ambiguous. CDR1 and CDR2 (germline): LNHDA, SQIVND (reference sequence). The CDR3 runs 13 residues. Trimming left V 1 base short and J 4 bases short, with 5 bases between. This chain's CDR3 is CASSIGTNQPQHF. CDR3 sequence (DNA): TGTGCCAGTAGTATAGGGACTAATCAGCCCCAGCATTTT.

The gene calls are TRBV11-2 and TRBJ2-7; D not certain. Trimming removed 5 bases from V and 4 bases from J, with 6 bases in between. The CDR3 runs to 11 residues. The germline CDR1 and CDR2 sequences are SGHAT and FQNNGV. CDR3 in amino acids: CASSHGYEQYF. CDR3 DNA sequence: TGTGCCAGCAGCCACGGTTACGAGCAGTACTTC.

The rearrangement joins TRBV10-3 to TRBJ2-4; tentative D call: TRBD2 (5 bases). V was clipped by 3 bases and J by 8 bases, with 11 bases between them. This CDR3 has 13 residues. From germline, CDR1 is ENHRY and CDR2 SYGVKD. CDR3 region: CAISEQEADIQYF. The CDR3 DNA reads TGTGCCATCAGTGAACAAGAAGCGGACATTCAGTACTTC.

In its sample, this clone was seen once. This chain joins TRBV7-3 and TRBJ1-2, with no clear D. The V gene's germline CDR1 is SGHTA and CDR2 FQGTGA. V was shortened by 3 bases and J by 8 bases, with 13 bases between the two germline ends. This CDR3 is 13 amino acids long. In nucleotides, the CDR3 is TGTGCCAGCAGCTTCACTCCGGTAGAAGGCTACACCTTC. Amino acid sequence: CASSFTPVEGYTF.

DNA for the CDR3: TGTGCCAGCAGCTTGGTTAGGGGTCTTGGCTACGAGCAGTACTTC. Amino acid sequence: CASSLVRGLGYEQYF. The rearrangement joins TRBV5-5 to TRBJ2-7, with D perhaps matching TRBD1 (5 bases). V lost 0 bases and J 3 bases, leaving 13 bases between the germline ends. From germline, CDR1 is SGHKS and CDR2 YYEKEE (reference sequence). The CDR3 is 15 amino acids.

The chain links TRBV30 to TRBJ1-1; no definite D call. In germline, CDR1 is GTSNPN, CDR2 SVGIG (reference sequence). The CDR3 contains 12 residues. Trimming took off 4 bases at V and 4 bases at J, with 10 bases between the two ends. CDR3 nucleotides: TGTGCCTGGAACCCCGGGATCACTGAAGCTTTCTTT. Translated: CAWNPGITEAFF.

This sequence joins TRBV7-3 and TRBJ2-3, with TRBD2 matching over 11 bases. V was pared by 3 bases and J by 2 bases, with 10 bases of the junction left unmatched. The CDR3 consists of 18 residues. CDR1 SGHTA and CDR2 FQGTGA come from the germline V gene. The CDR3 nucleotides read TGTGCCAGCAGCTTTTTAGCGGGAGGGCCTGGAGACACAGATACGCAGTATTTT. Translated: CASSFLAGGPGDTDTQYF.

V is TRBV27 and J is TRBJ2-5, with a possible D match to TRBD2 (5 bases). This CDR3 is 12 amino acids long. Germline V gene data show CDR1 as MNHEY and CDR2 as SMNVEV (reference sequence). With 5 bases removed from V and 9 bases from J, the gap between germline ends came to 13 bases. The CDR3: CASSPALGAQYF. The CDR3, as DNA: TGTGCCAGCAGTCCTGCCCTCGGGGCCCAGTACTTC.

The chain joins TRBV27 to TRBJ1-2, with D unclear. The CDR3 extends over 14 amino acids. Trimming took off 5 bases at V and 1 base at J, with 11 bases between the two ends. Germline CDR1 is MNHEY and CDR2 is SMNVEV (reference sequence). CDR3 coding DNA: TGTGCCAGCAGTCTCGGAGCCTTTAACTATGGCTACACCTTC. Translation: CASSLGAFNYGYTF.

This clone was seen just once. The chain joins TRBV18 to TRBJ2-7; tentatively, D is TRBD2 (5 bases). Germline V gene sequence: CDR1 KGHSH, CDR2 LQKENI. Trimming removed 1 base at V and 2 bases at J, with 18 bases between. The CDR3 is made up of 17 amino acids. The CDR3 sequence: CASSPRGETTPPYEQYF. CDR3 bases: TGTGCCAGCTCACCACGTGGGGAGACAACTCCTCCCTACGAGCAGTACTTC.

The chain combines TRBV28 with TRBJ1-1; D is possibly TRBD1 (6 bases). V was trimmed by 8 bases and J by 8 bases, leaving 15 bases between them. Germline CDR1 reads MDHEN; CDR2 reads SYDVKM. The CDR3 is 12 amino acids. CDR3 sequence: CASAIGQIEAFF. CDR3 DNA: TGTGCCAGCGCAATAGGACAGATCGAAGCTTTCTTT.

The chain couples TRBV5-4 to TRBJ1-1; TRBD1 agrees at 8 bases. The CDR3 is 14 amino acids. With 2 bases clipped from V and 1 base from J, the junction kept 1 base outside the gene matches. Germline loops: CDR1 SGHNT, CDR2 YYREEE (reference sequence). CDR3 DNA: TGTGCCAGCAGCTTCGGACAGGGGAACACTGAAGCTTTCTTT. This sequence encodes CASSFGQGNTEAFF.

The rearrangement joins TRBV13 to TRBJ1-2; TRBD1 matches 7 bases. CDR1 and CDR2 (germline): PRHDT, FYEKMQ (reference sequence). The J segment lost 0 bases and the V segment lost 5 bases, leaving 6 bases of the junction unmatched. The CDR3 has 15 residues. CDR3 residues: CASSGGTATNYGYTF. The DNA of the CDR3 is TGTGCCAGCAGCGGCGGGACAGCCACTAACTATGGCTACACCTTC.

The genes are TRBV6-5 and TRBJ1-5; 7 bases map to TRBD1. The CDR3 contains 14 residues. Germline V CDR1 and CDR2: MNHEY, SVGAGI. Trimming cost V 6 bases and J 1 base; bases outside gene matches: 3. The CDR3 DNA is TGTGCCAGCAGGGGGGGACAGAGCAATCAGCCCCAGCATTTT. Translating it yields CASRGGQSNQPQHF.

This chain joins TRBV21-1 and TRBJ2-3; TRBD1 is taken as the D call from the table, unchecked against the DNA. TRBV21-1 constitutes a pseudogene. The CDR3 totals 17 residues. The CDR3 loop is CASSSPDRVGSWDTQYF. The CDR3 DNA reads as TGTGCCAGCAGCTCACCCGACAGGGTCGGTTCCTGGGATACGCAGTATTTT.

The chain joins TRBV6-1 to TRBJ1-1, with 10 bases fitting TRBD1. The CDR3 runs to 15 residues. After removal of 2 bases from V and 11 bases from J, the junction contained 11 bases not matched to a gene. Per germline, CDR1 MNHNS and CDR2 SASEGT. The DNA of the CDR3 is TGTGCCAGCAGTGAACTCGGACAGGGGGTCGGGAGTGCTTTCTTT. Its protein product is CASSELGQGVGSAFF.

The genes are TRBV27 and TRBJ2-1; 9 nucleotides agree with TRBD1. J gave up 8 bases and V 5 bases, and 1 base lay outside the gene matches. CDR1 MNHEY and CDR2 SMNVEV come from the germline V gene (reference sequence). The CDR3 contains 12 residues. The CDR3 region has the DNA TGTGCCAGCAGTGACAGGGGGTATGAGCAGTTCTTC. It codes for CASSDRGYEQFF.

The chain recombines TRBV14 with TRBJ2-1; 10 nucleotides line up with TRBD2. The CDR3 loop spans 15 amino acids. The V gene's germline CDR1 is SGHDN and CDR2 FVKESK. V was clipped by 4 bases and J by 7 bases; unmatched bases: 7. CDR3 protein: CASSPLAGGANEQFF. DNA for the CDR3: TGTGCCAGCAGCCCATTAGCGGGAGGAGCGAATGAGCAGTTCTTC.

The rearrangement links TRBV7-8 to TRBJ2-7; TRBD1 agrees at 10 bases. CDR1 and CDR2 (germline): SGHVS, FQNEAQ. V shed 3 bases, J shed 5 bases, and the junction held 13 bases outside the gene matches. This CDR3 spans 17 amino acids. Here the CDR3 reads CASSFYIPGQGSHEQYF. DNA of the CDR3: TGTGCCAGCAGCTTCTACATCCCGGGACAGGGGAGTCACGAGCAGTACTTC.

This chain joins TRBV6-5 and TRBJ1-1; TRBD1 might be the D (6 bases). V was pared by 2 bases and J by 10 bases, with 8 bases between. Germline-derived CDR1 and CDR2 are MNHEY and SVGAGI. The length of the CDR3 is 11 residues. CDR3 sequence reads: CASSYTGRAFF. CDR3 nucleotide sequence: TGTGCCAGCAGTTACACAGGGAGAGCTTTCTTT.

The J gene is TRBJ1-5, the V gene TRBV7-2, with 8 bases that match TRBD1. Germline V gives CDR1 SGHTA, CDR2 FQGNSA. Germline trimming cut 2 bases from V and 5 bases from J; bases unmatched to any gene: 5. This CDR3 has 15 amino acids. DNA of the CDR3: TGTGCCAGCAGCTTAATGCAGGGGGCCTATCAGCCCCAGCATTTT. Protein product: CASSLMQGAYQPQHF. Full variable domain (missing parts from reference TRBV7-2 and TRBJ1-5): GAGVSQSPSNKVTEKGKDVELRCDPISGHTALYWYRQSLGQGLEFLIYFQGNSAPDKSGLPSDRFSAERTGGSVSTLTIQRTQQEDSAVYLCASSLMQGAYQPQHFGDGTRLSIL.